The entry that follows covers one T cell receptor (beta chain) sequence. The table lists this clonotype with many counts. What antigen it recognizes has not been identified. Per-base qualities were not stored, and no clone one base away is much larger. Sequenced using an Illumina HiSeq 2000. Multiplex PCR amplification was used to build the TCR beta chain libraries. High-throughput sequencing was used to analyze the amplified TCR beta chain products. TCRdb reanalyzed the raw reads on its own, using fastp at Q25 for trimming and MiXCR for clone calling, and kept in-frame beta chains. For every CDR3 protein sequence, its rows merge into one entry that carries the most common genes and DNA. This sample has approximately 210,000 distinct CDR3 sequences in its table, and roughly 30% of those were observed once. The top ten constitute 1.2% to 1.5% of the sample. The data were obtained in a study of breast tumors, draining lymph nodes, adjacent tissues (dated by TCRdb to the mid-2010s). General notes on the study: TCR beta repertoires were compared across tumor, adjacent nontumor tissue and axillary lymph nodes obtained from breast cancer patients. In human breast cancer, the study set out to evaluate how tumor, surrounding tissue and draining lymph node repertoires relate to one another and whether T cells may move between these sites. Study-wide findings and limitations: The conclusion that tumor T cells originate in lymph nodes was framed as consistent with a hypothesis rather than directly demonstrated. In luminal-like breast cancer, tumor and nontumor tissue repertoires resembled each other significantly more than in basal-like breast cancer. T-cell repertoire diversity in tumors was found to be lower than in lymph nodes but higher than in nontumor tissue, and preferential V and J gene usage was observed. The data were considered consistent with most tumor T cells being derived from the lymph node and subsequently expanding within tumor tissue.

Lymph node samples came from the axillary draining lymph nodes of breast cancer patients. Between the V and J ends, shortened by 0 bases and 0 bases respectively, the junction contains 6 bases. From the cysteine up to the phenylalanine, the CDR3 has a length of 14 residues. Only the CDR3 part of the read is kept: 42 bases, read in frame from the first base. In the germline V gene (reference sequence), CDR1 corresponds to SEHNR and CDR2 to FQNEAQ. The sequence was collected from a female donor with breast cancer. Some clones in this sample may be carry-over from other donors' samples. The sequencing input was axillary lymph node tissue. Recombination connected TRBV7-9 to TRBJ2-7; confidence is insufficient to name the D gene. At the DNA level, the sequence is TGTGCCAGCAGCTTAGCGGGTACCTCCTACGAGCAGTACTTC. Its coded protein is CASSLAGTSYEQYF.